This T cell receptor beta chain was found in a study of T cell responses to AZD1222 COVID-19 vaccine. General study points: The reported proportion of spike-specific TCRs targeting unmutated variant regions was nearly half. Mapped onto spike, vaccine-associated CD4 TCRs spanned it and were dominant at 160-218 and 743-854.

The CDR3 covers 15 residues. The ends were cut back, 1 base at V and 1 base at J, with 7 bases in the middle. Germline assignment: CDR1 KGHSH and CDR2 LQKENI. A remark on this clone: The antigen remains undetermined.

Some clones are missing from TCRdb's copy, which holds only in-frame ones; the method was immunoSEQ multiplex PCR. There are under 130,000 clones in the sample; 88% occur only once, and 20% lies in the top ten. The receptor was isolated from an adult in good health. The sequencing here drew on peripheral blood, taken on day 0 of AZD1222 vaccination. The chain links TRBV18 to TRBJ2-2, with D perhaps matching TRBD1 (5 bases). The DNA for the CDR3 is TGTGCCAGCTCACCACTCACAGGGAACACCGGGGAGCTGTTTTTT. This codes for CASSPLTGNTGELFF.